A selection of T cell receptor beta chains follows, all from one sample in a study of blood T cells in healthy people across ages. From the 5' RACE reads, TCRdb called clonotypes with MiXCR, one entry per CDR3 protein. The sample lists hundreds of thousands of distinct CDR3 sequences; approximately 43% were seen once. The sample was blood. Every receptor here comes from a woman aged 60-75 years in good health. The CDR3 runs from the conserved cysteine through the conserved F or W. The D gene is left open where the match is weak. A row's size may be missing; if present it is once, few, many or a size class.

size: -; D: TRBD1; V: TRBV20-1; J: TRBJ2-1; DNA: TGCAGTGCTCACCCACCGGGACAGGGCGACAATGAGCAGTTCTTC; CDR3: CSAHPPGQGDNEQFF
size: -; D: -; V: TRBV28; J: TRBJ2-7; DNA: TGTGCCAGCAGTTTCTTCAGGGAGCGGTCCTACGAGCAGTACTTC; CDR3: CASSFFRERSYEQYF
size: few; D: -; V: TRBV5-1; J: TRBJ1-1; DNA: TGCGCCAGCAGCTTGGTGGCACCGAACACTGAAGCTTTCTTT; CDR3: CASSLVAPNTEAFF
size: few; D: -; V: TRBV5-1; J: TRBJ2-7; DNA: TGCGCCAGCAGAGGAGAGGGCCACGAGCAGTACTTC; CDR3: CASRGEGHEQYF
size: -; D: -; V: TRBV29-1; J: TRBJ2-1; DNA: TGCAGCGCCGAATCCCCAGGCCGCTCCTACAATGAGCAGTTCTTC; CDR3: CSAESPGRSYNEQFF
size: few; D: TRBD1; V: TRBV6-1; J: TRBJ2-3; DNA: TGTGCCAGCAGTGCCGTGACAGGGGGCAACACAGATACGCAGTATTTT; CDR3: CASSAVTGGNTDTQYF
size: -; D: -; V: TRBV4-1; J: TRBJ2-3; DNA: TGCGCCAGCAGCCCGGCTAGCCAGAGCACAGATACGCAGTATTTT; CDR3: CASSPASQSTDTQYF
size: many; D: -; V: TRBV11-3; J: TRBJ2-1; DNA: TGTGCCAGCAGCCCGAGGGAAAATTACAATGAGCAGTTCTTC; CDR3: CASSPRENYNEQFF
size: -; D: TRBD2; V: TRBV29-1; J: TRBJ2-3; DNA: TGCAGCGCCAGAAGGACTAGCGGGATGGATACGCAGTATTTT; CDR3: CSARRTSGMDTQYF
size: -; D: -; V: TRBV10-3; J: TRBJ2-7; DNA: TGTGCCATCAGCCCCGGGACGCCCGAGCAGTACTTC; CDR3: CAISPGTPEQYF
size: few; D: TRBD2; V: TRBV4-3; J: TRBJ2-3; DNA: TGCGCCAGCAGCCAAGAAGGGACTAGCGGGAGAAGGGCGAGAGATACGCAGTATTTT; CDR3: CASSQEGTSGRRARDTQYF
size: once; D: -; V: TRBV28; J: TRBJ2-5; DNA: TGTACCAGCAGTTTAGGGGCAGGCCCCGGGAGACGGAGAGGAGAGACCCAGTACTTC; CDR3: CTSSLGAGPGRRRGETQYF
size: -; D: -; V: TRBV20-1; J: TRBJ1-4; DNA: TGCAGTGCCCCCAGGGTCCTTAATGAAAAACTGTTTTTT; CDR3: CSAPRVLNEKLFF
size: few; D: -; V: TRBV28; J: TRBJ1-1; DNA: TGTGCCAGCAGTCTACCCGGACCCACTGAAGCTTTCTTT; CDR3: CASSLPGPTEAFF
size: -; D: -; V: TRBV5-1; J: TRBJ1-2; DNA: TGCGCCAGCAGCTTCAATTCTCAGACAACCACATATGGCTACACCTTC; CDR3: CASSFNSQTTTYGYTF
size: -; D: TRBD1; V: TRBV20-1; J: TRBJ2-3; DNA: TGCAGCCTTGGACAGGGGGTACCAGATACGCAGTATTTT; CDR3: CSLGQGVPDTQYF
size: -; D: -; V: TRBV9; J: TRBJ2-1; DNA: TGTGCCAGCAGCGCCCCCCGAGCGGACCCCAATGAGCAGTTCTTC; CDR3: CASSAPRADPNEQFF
size: -; D: -; V: TRBV5-1; J: TRBJ2-7; DNA: TGCGCCAGCAGCTTGGCGGATTTAGGGGAAGGCTACGAGCAGTACTTC; CDR3: CASSLADLGEGYEQYF
size: -; D: -; V: TRBV20-1; J: TRBJ2-1; DNA: TGCAGTGCTAGACGAGGGACCGACAATGAGCAGTTCTTC; CDR3: CSARRGTDNEQFF
size: many; D: TRBD2; V: TRBV4-3; J: TRBJ2-5; DNA: TGCGCCAGCAGCCAAGATCGGGTAGCGGGACCGCGGGAGACCCAGTACTTC; CDR3: CASSQDRVAGPRETQYF
size: few; D: TRBD1; V: TRBV27; J: TRBJ1-1; DNA: TGTGCCAGCAGTGCTTCCAAACAGGGGGCGGCTGAAGCTTTCTTT; CDR3: CASSASKQGAAEAFF
size: -; D: TRBD1; V: TRBV10-3; J: TRBJ2-7; DNA: TGTGCCATCAGTGAGGGTGGGACAGGGAGCTACGAGCAGTACTTC; CDR3: CAISEGGTGSYEQYF
size: few; D: TRBD1; V: TRBV20-1; J: TRBJ2-1; DNA: TGCAGTGCTAGGACAGGGGCAAGCTCCTACAATGAGCAGTTCTTC; CDR3: CSARTGASSYNEQFF
size: -; D: -; V: TRBV5-1; J: TRBJ1-1; DNA: TGCGCCAGCAGCGCCAGGGGTGGCGCTTTCTTT; CDR3: CASSARGGAFF
size: -; D: -; V: TRBV7-8; J: TRBJ2-7; DNA: TGTGCCGGCAGCTTCGGGACTGGGATCGACGAGCAGTACTTC; CDR3: CAGSFGTGIDEQYF
size: few; D: TRBD2; V: TRBV7-6; J: TRBJ2-2; DNA: TGTGCCAGCAGCCAATACTCGACTAGCGGCTACACCGGGGAGCTGTTTTTT; CDR3: CASSQYSTSGYTGELFF
size: -; D: TRBD1; V: TRBV27; J: TRBJ1-4; DNA: TGTGCCAGCAGTCCGGGGACAGTGAGATATGAAAAACTGTTTTTT; CDR3: CASSPGTVRYEKLFF
size: -; D: TRBD1; V: TRBV24-1; J: TRBJ1-1; DNA: TGTGCCGGTCGAGAGGGGGCAAACACTGAAGCTTTCTTT; CDR3: CAGREGANTEAFF